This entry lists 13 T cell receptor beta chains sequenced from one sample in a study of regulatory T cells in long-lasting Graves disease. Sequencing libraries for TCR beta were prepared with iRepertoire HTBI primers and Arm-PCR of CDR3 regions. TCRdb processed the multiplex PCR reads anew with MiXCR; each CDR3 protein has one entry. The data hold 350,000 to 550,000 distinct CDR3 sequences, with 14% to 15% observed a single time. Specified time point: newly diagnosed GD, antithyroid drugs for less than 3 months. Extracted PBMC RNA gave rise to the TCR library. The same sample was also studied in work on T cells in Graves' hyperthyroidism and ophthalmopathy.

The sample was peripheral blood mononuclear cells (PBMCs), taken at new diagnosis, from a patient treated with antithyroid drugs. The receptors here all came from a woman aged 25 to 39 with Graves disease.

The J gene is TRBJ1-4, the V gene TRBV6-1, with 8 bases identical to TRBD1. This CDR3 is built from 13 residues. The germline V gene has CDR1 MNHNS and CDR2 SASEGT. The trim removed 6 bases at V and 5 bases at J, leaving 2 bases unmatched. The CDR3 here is CASSDRGNEKLFF. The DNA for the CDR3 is TGTGCCAGCAGCGACAGGGGAAATGAAAAACTGTTTTTT.

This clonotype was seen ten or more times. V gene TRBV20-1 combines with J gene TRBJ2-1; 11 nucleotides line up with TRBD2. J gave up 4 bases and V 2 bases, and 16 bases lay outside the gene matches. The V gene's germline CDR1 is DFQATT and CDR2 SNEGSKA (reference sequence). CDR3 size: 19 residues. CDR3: CSARRGTSGSFLWYNEQFF. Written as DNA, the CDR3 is TGCAGTGCTAGAAGAGGAACTAGCGGGAGTTTCCTTTGGTACAATGAGCAGTTCTTC.

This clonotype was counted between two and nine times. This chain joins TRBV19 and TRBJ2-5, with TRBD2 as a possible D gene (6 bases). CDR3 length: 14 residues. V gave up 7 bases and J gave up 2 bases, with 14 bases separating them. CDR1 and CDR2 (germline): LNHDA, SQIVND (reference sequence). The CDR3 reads CASNSAGLQETQYF. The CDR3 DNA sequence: TGTGCCAGTAACTCGGCGGGGCTTCAAGAGACCCAGTACTTC.

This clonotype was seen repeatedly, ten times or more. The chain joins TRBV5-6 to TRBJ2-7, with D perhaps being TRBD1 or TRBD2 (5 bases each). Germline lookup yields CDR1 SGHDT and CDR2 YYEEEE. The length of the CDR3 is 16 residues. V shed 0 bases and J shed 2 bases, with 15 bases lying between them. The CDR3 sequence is CASSLGGWTKAYEQYF. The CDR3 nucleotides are TGTGCCAGCAGCTTGGGAGGGTGGACAAAAGCCTACGAGCAGTACTTC.

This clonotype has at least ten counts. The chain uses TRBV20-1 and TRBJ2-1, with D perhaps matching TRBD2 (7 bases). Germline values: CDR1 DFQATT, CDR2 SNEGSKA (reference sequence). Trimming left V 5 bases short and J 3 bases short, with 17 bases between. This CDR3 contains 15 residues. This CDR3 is CSARQAGLSYNEQFF. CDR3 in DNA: TGCAGTGCTCGACAGGCGGGACTAAGCTACAATGAGCAGTTCTTC.

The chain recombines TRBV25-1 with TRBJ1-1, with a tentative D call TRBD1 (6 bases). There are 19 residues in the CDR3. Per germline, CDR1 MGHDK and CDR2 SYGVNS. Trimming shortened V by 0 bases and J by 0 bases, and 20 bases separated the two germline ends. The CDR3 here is CASSEYGGLGAGMNTEAFF. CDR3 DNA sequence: TGTGCCAGCAGTGAATATGGGGGTTTGGGGGCGGGGATGAACACTGAAGCTTTCTTT. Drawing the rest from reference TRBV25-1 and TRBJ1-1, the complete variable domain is EADIYQTPRYLVIGTGKKITLECSQTMGHDKMYWYQQDPGMELHLIHYSYGVNSTEKGDLSSESTVSRIRTEHFPLTLESARPSHTSQYLCASSEYGGLGAGMNTEAFFGQGTRLTVV.

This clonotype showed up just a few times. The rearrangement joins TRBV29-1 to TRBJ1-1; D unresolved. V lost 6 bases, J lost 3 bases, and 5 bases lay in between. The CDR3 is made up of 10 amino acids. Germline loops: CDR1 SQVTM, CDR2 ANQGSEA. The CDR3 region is CSVSHTEAFF. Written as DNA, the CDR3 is TGCAGCGTGTCCCACACTGAAGCTTTCTTT.

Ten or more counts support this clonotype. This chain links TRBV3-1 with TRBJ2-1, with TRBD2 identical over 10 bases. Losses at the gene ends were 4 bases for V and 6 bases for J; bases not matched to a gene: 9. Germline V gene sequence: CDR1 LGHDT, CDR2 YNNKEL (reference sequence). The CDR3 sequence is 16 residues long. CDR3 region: CASSPRGSSGSNEQFF. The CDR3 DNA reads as TGTGCCAGCAGCCCCCGGGGGTCTAGCGGGAGCAATGAGCAGTTCTTC.

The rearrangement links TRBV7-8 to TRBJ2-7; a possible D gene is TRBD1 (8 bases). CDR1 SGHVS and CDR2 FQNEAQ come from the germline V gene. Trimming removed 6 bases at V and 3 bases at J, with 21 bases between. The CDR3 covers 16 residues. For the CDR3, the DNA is TGTGCCAGCAGTATGAAGGTGGGGGGGACAGGCTACGAGCAGTACTTC. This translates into CASSMKVGGTGYEQYF.

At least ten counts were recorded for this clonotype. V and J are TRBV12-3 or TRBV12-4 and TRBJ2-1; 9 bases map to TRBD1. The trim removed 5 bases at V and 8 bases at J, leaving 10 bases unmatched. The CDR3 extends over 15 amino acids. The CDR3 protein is CASSTSGTGSYEQFF. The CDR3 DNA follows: TGTGCCAGCAGTACATCCGGGACAGGGTCTTATGAGCAGTTCTTC.

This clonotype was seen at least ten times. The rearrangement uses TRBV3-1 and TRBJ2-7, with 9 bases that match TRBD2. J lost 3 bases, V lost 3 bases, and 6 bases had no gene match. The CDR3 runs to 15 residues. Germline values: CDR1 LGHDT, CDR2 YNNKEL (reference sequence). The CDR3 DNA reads TGTGCCAGCAGCCAGACTAGCGGAGGACTCTACGAGCAGTACTTC. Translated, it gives CASSQTSGGLYEQYF.

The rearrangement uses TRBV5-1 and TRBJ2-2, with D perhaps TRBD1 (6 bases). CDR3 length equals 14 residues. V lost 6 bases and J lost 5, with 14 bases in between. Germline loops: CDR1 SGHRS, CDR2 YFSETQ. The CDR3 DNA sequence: TGCGCCAGCACGCCAGGACAGAGGACCGGGGAGCTGTTTTTT. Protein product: CASTPGQRTGELFF.

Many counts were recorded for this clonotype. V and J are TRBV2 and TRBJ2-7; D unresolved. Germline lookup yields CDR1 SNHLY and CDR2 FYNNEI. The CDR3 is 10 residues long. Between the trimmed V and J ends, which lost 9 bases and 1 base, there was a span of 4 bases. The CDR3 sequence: CASRSYEQYF. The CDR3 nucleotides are TGTGCCAGTAGATCCTACGAGCAGTACTTC.